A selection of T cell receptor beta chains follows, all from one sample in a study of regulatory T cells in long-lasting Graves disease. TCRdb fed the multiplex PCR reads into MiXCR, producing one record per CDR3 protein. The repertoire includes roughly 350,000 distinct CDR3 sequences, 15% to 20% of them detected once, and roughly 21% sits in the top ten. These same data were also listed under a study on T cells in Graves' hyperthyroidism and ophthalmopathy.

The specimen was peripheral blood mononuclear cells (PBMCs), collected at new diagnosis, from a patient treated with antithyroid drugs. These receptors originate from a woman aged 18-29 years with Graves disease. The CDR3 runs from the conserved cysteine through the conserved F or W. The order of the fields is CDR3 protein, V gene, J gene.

cdr3_aa: CASSWVTEGNEQFF
v_call: TRBV5-4
j_call: TRBJ2-1

cdr3_aa: CASNEDSRNQPQHF
v_call: TRBV28
j_call: TRBJ1-5

cdr3_aa: CATSRDLNLNEKLFF
v_call: TRBV15
j_call: TRBJ1-4

cdr3_aa: CASSLRPEASGELFF
v_call: TRBV5-1
j_call: TRBJ2-2

cdr3_aa: CASSLDPGKETQYF
v_call: TRBV5-1
j_call: TRBJ2-5

cdr3_aa: CASSLPGTSGYEQYF
v_call: TRBV28
j_call: TRBJ2-7

cdr3_aa: CSARKGQGASGYTF
v_call: TRBV20-1
j_call: TRBJ1-2

cdr3_aa: CASSQGYSGTGLFF
v_call: TRBV3-1
j_call: TRBJ1-4

cdr3_aa: CASSQAGLAGLYEQYF
v_call: TRBV3-1
j_call: TRBJ2-7

cdr3_aa: CASSVTMRSGELFF
v_call: TRBV25-1
j_call: TRBJ2-2

cdr3_aa: CASSASEKDEQFF
v_call: TRBV6-4
j_call: TRBJ2-1

cdr3_aa: CASTEAGGAYNEQFF
v_call: TRBV6-1
j_call: TRBJ2-1

cdr3_aa: CASSLKLHGTDTQYF
v_call: TRBV27
j_call: TRBJ2-3

cdr3_aa: CASSLTGQGYEQYF
v_call: TRBV11-2
j_call: TRBJ2-7

cdr3_aa: CASSRTGLGETQYF
v_call: TRBV12-3/TRBV12-4
j_call: TRBJ2-5

cdr3_aa: CASRVTGLPKPNSPLHF
v_call: TRBV6-1
j_call: TRBJ1-6

cdr3_aa: CASSPSRVSYEQYF
v_call: TRBV7-3
j_call: TRBJ2-7

cdr3_aa: CATSRGTATQYF
v_call: TRBV15
j_call: TRBJ2-3

cdr3_aa: CASLGRPSYGYTF
v_call: TRBV19
j_call: TRBJ1-2

cdr3_aa: CASSSWTGGSRGSYEQYF
v_call: TRBV7-2
j_call: TRBJ2-7

cdr3_aa: CASSIRQDPNTGELFF
v_call: TRBV19
j_call: TRBJ2-2

cdr3_aa: CASSLDRGFRGEQFF
v_call: TRBV2
j_call: TRBJ2-1

cdr3_aa: CASSQQGAGELFF
v_call: TRBV2
j_call: TRBJ2-2

cdr3_aa: CASSPYDWRSSYSEQFF
v_call: TRBV27
j_call: TRBJ2-1

cdr3_aa: CASRGTESRMGTEAFF
v_call: TRBV2
j_call: TRBJ1-1

cdr3_aa: CASSLVGGETGANVLTF
v_call: TRBV7-2
j_call: TRBJ2-6

cdr3_aa: CSASGGYNEQFF
v_call: TRBV20-1
j_call: TRBJ2-1

cdr3_aa: CASSGRQGARGLTEAFF
v_call: TRBV25-1
j_call: TRBJ1-1